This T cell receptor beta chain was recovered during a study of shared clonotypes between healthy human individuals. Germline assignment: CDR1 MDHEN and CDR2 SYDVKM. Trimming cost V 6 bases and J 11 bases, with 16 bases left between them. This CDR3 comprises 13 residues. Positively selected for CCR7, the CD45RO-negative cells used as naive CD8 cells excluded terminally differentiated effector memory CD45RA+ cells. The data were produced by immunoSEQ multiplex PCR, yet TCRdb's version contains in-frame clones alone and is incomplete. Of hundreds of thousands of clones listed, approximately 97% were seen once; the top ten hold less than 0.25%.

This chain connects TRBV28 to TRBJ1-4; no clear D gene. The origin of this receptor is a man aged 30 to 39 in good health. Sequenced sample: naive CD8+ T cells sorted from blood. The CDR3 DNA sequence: TGTGCCAGCAGGCCTGCCCCGGCCCTCAAACTGTTTTTT. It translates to CASRPAPALKLFF.